The TCR beta chain described here comes from a study of cytomegalovirus exposure and HLA in healthy donors. TCRdb's copy holds only in-frame clones and misses some; the assay was immunoSEQ multiplex PCR. Of over 250,000 clones listed, roughly 90% are singletons. Trimming took off 2 bases at V and 0 bases at J, with 11 bases between the two ends. The germline V gene encodes CDR1 LGHNA and CDR2 YNFKEQ. There are 15 residues in the CDR3. The sequence was obtained from a woman aged 25 to 39 in good health and CMV-seropositive. The sequencing sample was made of PBMCs. The J gene is TRBJ2-7, the V gene TRBV4-2; tentatively, D is TRBD2 (5 bases). In DNA, the CDR3 is TGTGCCAGCAGCCAATATAGCGAAAGCTCCTACGAGCAGTACTTC. Translating it yields CASSQYSESSYEQYF.